Sequencing of this T cell receptor (beta chain) was carried out in a study of T cells in Graves' hyperthyroidism and ophthalmopathy. It was RNA transcripts that yielded the amplified TCR beta CDR3 regions. Using the HTBI primer set, a first-round RT-PCR was run on the TCR CDR3. Each CDR3 protein is one row after TCRdb ran MiXCR on the multiplex PCR reads. This table holds fewer than 550,000 distinct CDR3 sequences, 24% found once. 10 ml fresh peripheral blood yielded the PBMCs. The CDR3 is 15 amino acids. Looked up from germline, CDR1 is SGHAT and CDR2 is FQNNGV. Between the trimmed V and J ends, which lost 0 bases and 2 bases, there was a span of 11 bases.

The chain carries TRBV11-2 and TRBJ2-7, with D hard to call. Sequenced material: blood. This clonotype was obtained from a woman in her 30s with Graves' ophthalmopathy. In nucleotides, the CDR3 is TGTGCCAGCAGCTTAGAACTGGTCTTTACCTACGAGCAGTACTTC. Translating it yields CASSLELVFTYEQYF. Variable domain in full (rest from reference TRBV11-2 and TRBJ2-7): EAGVAQSPRYKIIEKRQSVAFWCNPISGHATLYWYQQILGQGPKLLIQFQNNGVVDDSQLPKDRFSAERLKGVDSTLKIQPAKLEDSAVYLCASSLELVFTYEQYFGPGTRLTVT.